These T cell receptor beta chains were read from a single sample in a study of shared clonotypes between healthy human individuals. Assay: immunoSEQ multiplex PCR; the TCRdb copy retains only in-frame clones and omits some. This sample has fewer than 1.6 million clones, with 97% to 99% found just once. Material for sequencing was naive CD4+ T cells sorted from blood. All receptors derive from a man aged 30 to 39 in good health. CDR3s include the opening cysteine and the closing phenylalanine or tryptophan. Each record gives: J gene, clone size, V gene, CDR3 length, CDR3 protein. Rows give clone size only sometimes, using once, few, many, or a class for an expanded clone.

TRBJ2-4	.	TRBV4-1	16	CAYLREDVGGKNIQYF
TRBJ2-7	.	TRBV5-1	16	CASSYLAGAGVYEQYF
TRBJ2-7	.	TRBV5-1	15	CASSSRLAPDYEQYF
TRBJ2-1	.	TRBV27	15	CASRPGLAGRNEQFF
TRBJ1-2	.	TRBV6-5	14	CASSRTGYNYGYTF
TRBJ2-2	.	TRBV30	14	CAWTLEVWTGELFF
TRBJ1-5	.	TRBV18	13	CASSRTVHQPQHF
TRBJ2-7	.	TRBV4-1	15	CASSPYRDIFYEQYF
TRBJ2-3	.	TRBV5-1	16	CASRPPVSGSTDTQYF
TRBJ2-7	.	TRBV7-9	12	CASSFVLSEQYF
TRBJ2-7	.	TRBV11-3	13	CASSLDVDYEQYF
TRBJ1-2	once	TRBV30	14	CAWSVLTGVGGYTF
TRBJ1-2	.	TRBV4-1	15	CASSQEGRAPYGYTF
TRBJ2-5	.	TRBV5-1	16	CASSLGLGTAQETQYF
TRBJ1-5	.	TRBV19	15	CASSAPGQGNQPQHF
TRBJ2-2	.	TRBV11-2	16	CASSLVGDTNTGELFF
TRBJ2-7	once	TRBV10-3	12	CAISHGGDEQYF
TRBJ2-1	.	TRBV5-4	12	CASSSRVNEQFF
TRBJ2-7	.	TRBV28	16	CASSSQRDRMSYEQYF
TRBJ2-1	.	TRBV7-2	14	CASSLARQSNEQFF
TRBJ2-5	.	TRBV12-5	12	CASGTARETQYF
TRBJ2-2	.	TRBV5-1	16	CASSLPDLANTGELFF
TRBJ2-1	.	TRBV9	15	CASSTTSGSGTEQFF
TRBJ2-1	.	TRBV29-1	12	CSVCRARNEQFF
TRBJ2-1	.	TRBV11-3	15	CASSLVLAGYNEQFF
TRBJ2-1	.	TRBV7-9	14	CASLGLAGLNEQFF